This T cell receptor (beta chain) comes out of a study of T-cell memory formation after mild COVID-19. About the research overall: TCR clusters were mostly confined to one donor each. General study results and limits: Cross-reactive memory appears to have joined, as suggested by some responding clones showing up in pre-infection memory. Contracting CD4+ clones were located mainly in CM and EM, and CD8+ clones in EMRA.

TCRdb processed the 5' RACE reads anew with MiXCR; each CDR3 protein has one entry. The table lists 35,000 to 55,000 distinct CDR3 sequences, 8% to 10% of them singletons, with 12% in the top ten. Many counts were recorded for this clonotype. Its antigen is unidentified. From germline, CDR1 is SGHRS and CDR2 YFSETQ. V dropped 4 bases and J dropped 7; count of bases not matched to a gene: 13. This CDR3 is 16 amino acids long. The chain recombines TRBV5-1 with TRBJ2-1; 8 bases fit TRBD2. Sequenced material: PBMCs or a T cell subset sorted from them (not recorded which). This clonotype was sampled from an adult woman who had mild COVID-19 (a few samples of this study predate the infection). Cell type and time point are not known. CDR3 residues: CASSTIAGYGGNEQFF. The CDR3 DNA is TGCGCCAGCAGCACAATAGCGGGGTATGGAGGGAATGAGCAGTTCTTC.